This T cell receptor (beta chain) was obtained from a study of blood T cell repertoires in COVID-19. TCRdb keeps only in-frame clones here, not all; method: immunoSEQ multiplex PCR. Among 200,000 to 300,000 clones listed, around 88% were seen once. This sequence was found in a woman aged 30 to 39 who had recovered from COVID-19. The sequenced sample was PBMCs or T cells enriched from blood (not recorded which).

In nucleotides, the CDR3 is TGCGCCAGCGGCGACAGCTTAAGCTCCTACGAGCAGTACTTC. Residues: CASGDSLSSYEQYF. The gene calls are TRBV5-1 and TRBJ2-7; maybe TRBD1 (5 bases). Germline values: CDR1 SGHRS, CDR2 YFSETQ. This CDR3 spans 14 amino acids. Trimming shortened V by 7 bases and J by 0 bases, and 14 bases separated the two germline ends.